These 27 T cell receptor beta chains were all obtained from the same sample, sequenced in a study of CD4 T cells in relation to SARS-CoV-2 and coronaviruses. These TCRs are of unknown antigen specificity. CD4+ T cells from unexposed donors were obtained before the COVID-19 pandemic (2011-2018). The cells were cultured for under 13 days before CD4+ T cells were isolated. Repertoires were generated with immunoSEQ multiplex PCR, while TCRdb's copy carries only in-frame clones and drops some. This repertoire shows approximately 20,000 clones, approximately 82% found once; its top ten account for 17%. The material sequenced was CD4+ T cells from PBMCs, cultured in vitro. These receptors originate from a human donor in good health.

J is TRBJ2-3 and V is TRBV24-1; maybe TRBD2 (6 bases). Trimming removed 5 bases from V and 3 bases from J, with 8 bases in between. The germline gives CDR1 KGHDR, CDR2 SFDVKD. CDR3 length: 13 residues. CDR3 sequence (DNA): TGTGCCACCAGTGTCGCGGGGACAGATACGCAGTATTTT. Translation: CATSVAGTDTQYF.

This chain links TRBV7-9 with TRBJ1-4; D remains unclear. The CDR3 is 14 amino acids. The V end lost 3 bases, the J end lost 8 bases, and 13 bases lay between the germline ends. Germline values: CDR1 SEHNR, CDR2 FQNEAQ (reference sequence). The chain's CDR3 is CASSFDRDAEKLFF. The CDR3 region has the DNA TGTGCCAGCAGCTTCGATCGGGATGCAGAAAAACTGTTTTTT.

The rearrangement links TRBV6-5 to TRBJ2-5; 11 bases fit TRBD2. The CDR3 runs 14 residues. CDR1 is MNHEY, CDR2 SVGAGI, per germline. Trimming removed 10 bases from V and 1 base from J; junction bases left unmatched: 5. CDR3 sequence reads: CAIYGTSGQETQYF. CDR3 coding DNA: TGTGCCATTTACGGGACTAGCGGCCAAGAGACCCAGTACTTC.

The chain is built from TRBV7-8 and TRBJ2-1, with 8 bases fitting TRBD2. After removal of 4 bases from V and 3 bases from J, the junction contained 8 bases not matched to a gene. Looked up from germline, CDR1 is SGHVS and CDR2 is FQNEAQ. CDR3 length: 16 amino acids. The CDR3 nucleotides are TGTGCCAGCAGCTCACAGACTAGCGAGAACTACAATGAGCAGTTCTTC. It specifies CASSSQTSENYNEQFF.

The chain combines TRBV5-6 with TRBJ2-7, with D maybe TRBD1 (6 bases). Trimming took 0 bases from V and 5 from J, leaving 15 bases between them. Per the germline V gene, CDR1 is SGHDT and CDR2 is YYEEEE. This CDR3 has 15 amino acids. CDR3 protein: CASSLGPGAKNEQYF. The CDR3 nucleotides are TGTGCCAGCAGCTTGGGGCCAGGGGCGAAGAACGAGCAGTACTTC.

In DNA, the CDR3 is TGCAGCGTCGCCCGAGACAGGGGGCAAGGCTACACCTTC. It is translated as CSVARDRGQGYTF. This chain joins TRBV29-1 and TRBJ1-2, with TRBD1 identical over 10 bases. V gave up 6 bases and J gave up 8 bases; unmatched junction bases: 9. CDR3 length equals 13 residues. Germline values: CDR1 SQVTM, CDR2 ANQGSEA.

The chain is built from TRBV18 and TRBJ2-7, with a weak D call TRBD1 (5 bases). V was pared by 2 bases and J by 5 bases, with 19 bases between. There are 16 residues in the CDR3. Germline V gene data show CDR1 as KGHSH and CDR2 as LQKENI. The CDR3 is CASSPILGRATNEQYF. As DNA, the CDR3 is TGTGCCAGCTCACCAATATTGGGCAGGGCGACAAACGAGCAGTACTTC.

The count of this clone is one. This rearrangement joins TRBV14 to TRBJ1-1, with 8 bases aligning to TRBD1. The V gene end was trimmed by 4 bases and the J gene end by 10 bases; junction bases not matched to a gene: 17. The CDR3 length is 16 residues. The germline gives CDR1 SGHDN, CDR2 FVKESK. The CDR3 DNA follows: TGTGCCAGCAGCCGCGGACAGGGTACCCGAACGGTCGGAGCTTTCTTT. It translates to CASSRGQGTRTVGAFF.

This rearrangement joins TRBV5-5 to TRBJ2-5; TRBD2 aligns across 11 bases. This CDR3 spans 16 amino acids. Germline CDR1 is SGHKS and CDR2 is YYEKEE (reference sequence). J was trimmed by 5 bases and V by 1 base; bases with no gene match: 7. The CDR3: CASSLIAGGPRETQYF. The CDR3 DNA reads as TGTGCCAGCAGCTTGATAGCGGGAGGGCCTAGGGAGACCCAGTACTTC.

This clone was counted between two and nine times. This sequence joins TRBV10-1 and TRBJ2-3; D is uncertain. Trimming shortened V by 3 bases and J by 2 bases, and 12 bases separated the two germline ends. The germline V gene has CDR1 WNHNN and CDR2 SYGVQD (reference sequence). This CDR3 comprises 15 residues. The CDR3 loop is CASSDLATVTDTQYF. For the CDR3, the DNA is TGCGCCAGCAGTGATCTGGCAACCGTCACAGATACGCAGTATTTT.

This clone showed up just once. The chain has TRBV10-3 and TRBJ2-1; possibly TRBD1 or TRBD2 for D (6 bases each). Germline loops: CDR1 ENHRY, CDR2 SYGVKD. CDR3 length equals 14 residues. V was trimmed by 6 bases and J by 5 bases, leaving 14 bases between them. The CDR3 DNA follows: TGTGCCATCAGACAGGGACTTACGGACAATGAGCAGTTCTTC. It is translated as CAIRQGLTDNEQFF.

A few counts support this clone. The V gene is TRBV29-1, the J gene TRBJ2-2; possibly TRBD2 for D (5 bases). This CDR3 comprises 14 residues. The germline V gene has CDR1 SQVTM and CDR2 ANQGSEA. Trimming shortened V by 4 bases and J by 4 bases, and 13 bases separated the two germline ends. The CDR3 DNA sequence: TGCAGCGTTGGACGGTTCGAGGGCACCGGGGAGCTGTTTTTT. Its protein is CSVGRFEGTGELFF.

In its sample, this clone was seen once. This chain links TRBV7-9 with TRBJ2-1, with TRBD1 matching 8 bases. CDR3 length equals 17 residues. Germline CDR1 SEHNR, CDR2 FQNEAQ (reference sequence). Trimming removed 5 bases from V and 1 base from J; junction bases left unmatched: 10. The CDR3 DNA reads as TGTGCCAGCAGCCCCTGGCGACAGGGGATATCCTACAATGAGCAGTTCTTC. This codes for CASSPWRQGISYNEQFF.

The chain uses TRBV7-8 and TRBJ2-7; D not certain. V was pared by 1 base and J by 4 bases, with 20 bases between. The CDR3 spans 17 residues. Germline V gene data show CDR1 as SGHVS and CDR2 as FQNEAQ. CDR3 in DNA: TGTGCCAGCAGCTTAGATTTCACCGAGGCAGCCATATACGAGCAGTACTTC. It encodes CASSLDFTEAAIYEQYF.

CDR3: CASSLRGLGANVLTF. CDR3 DNA: TGTGCCAGCAGCCTCAGGGGGTTAGGGGCCAACGTCCTGACTTTC. V gene TRBV3-1 (or the pseudogene TRBV3-2) combines with J gene TRBJ2-6; 7 positions match TRBD1. The CDR3 runs to 15 residues. The J segment lost 4 bases and the V segment lost 4 bases, leaving 4 bases of the junction unmatched. Germline V gives CDR1 LGHDT, CDR2 YNNKEL (reference sequence).

The rearrangement joins TRBV9 to TRBJ2-7; D possibly corresponds to TRBD1 (8 bases). Germline V gene sequence: CDR1 SGDLS, CDR2 YYNGEE. The CDR3 sequence is 14 residues long. Trimming shortened V by 2 bases and J by 3 bases, and 12 bases separated the two germline ends. The CDR3 bases are TGTGCCAGCAGCGTTACAGGGGGGGGCTACGAGCAGTACTTC. It encodes CASSVTGGGYEQYF.

This chain uses TRBV19 with TRBJ2-6; tentative D call: TRBD2 (6 bases). This CDR3 region has 18 residues. Trimming shortened V by 4 bases and J by 1 base, and 17 bases separated the two germline ends. Per the germline V gene, CDR1 is LNHDA and CDR2 is SQIVND (reference sequence). DNA of the CDR3: TGTGCCAGTAGTAAGGAGGGGCTTGCTTATTCTGGGGCCAACGTCCTGACTTTC. Translating it yields CASSKEGLAYSGANVLTF.

This chain uses TRBV6-5 with TRBJ1-5; tentatively, D is TRBD1 (5 bases). Trimming removed 5 bases from V and 4 bases from J, with 9 bases in between. The CDR3 spans 13 residues. In germline, CDR1 is MNHEY, CDR2 SVGAGI. The CDR3, as DNA: TGTGCCAGCAGTCTCAGGGAGAATCAGCCCCAGCATTTT. Its translation: CASSLRENQPQHF.

This clone was seen more than once but under ten times. This chain links TRBV9 with TRBJ2-2; 7 positions agree with TRBD1. The germline gives CDR1 SGDLS, CDR2 YYNGEE. CDR3 length: 16 residues. The V segment lost 0 bases and the J segment 5 bases; nucleotides outside the gene matches: 7. For the CDR3, the DNA is TGTGCCAGCAGCGTAGGGGGTAGACAGGGTACCGGGGAGCTGTTTTTT. Translation: CASSVGGRQGTGELFF. The entire variable domain, with the rest obtained from reference TRBV9 and TRBJ2-2, is as follows: DSGVTQTPKHLITATGQRVTLRCSPRSGDLSVYWYQQSLDQGLQFLIQYYNGEERAKGNILERFSAQQFPDLHSELNLSSLELGDSALYFCASSVGGRQGTGELFFGEGSRLTVL.

The chain combines TRBV5-1 with TRBJ1-1; D perhaps matches TRBD1 (6 bases). This CDR3 comprises 15 residues. Trimming cost V 2 bases and J 5 bases, with 16 bases left between them. Per the germline V gene, CDR1 is SGHRS and CDR2 is YFSETQ. The CDR3: CASSLGLAGTTEAFF. The CDR3 nucleotides are TGCGCCAGCAGCTTAGGCTTGGCAGGGACAACTGAAGCTTTCTTT.

The chain has TRBV10-3 and TRBJ2-5, with a possible D match to TRBD1 (5 bases). The germline V gene encodes CDR1 ENHRY and CDR2 SYGVKD. V shed 2 bases and J shed 5 bases, with 9 bases lying between them. This CDR3 has 13 amino acids. Here the CDR3 DNA reads TGTGCCATCAGTGAGAGGACATCGGAGACCCAGTACTTC. Translation: CAISERTSETQYF.

The genes are TRBV3-1 (or the pseudogene TRBV3-2) and TRBJ2-1; 7 bases fit TRBD2. CDR1 LGHDT and CDR2 YNNKEL come from the germline V gene (reference sequence). V lost 4 bases and J lost 9; bases outside the gene matches: 9. The CDR3 runs 14 residues. CDR3 residues: CASSLKTSSVEQFF. In nucleotides, the CDR3 is TGTGCCAGCAGCCTTAAGACTAGCTCGGTTGAGCAGTTCTTC.

The genes are TRBV2 and TRBJ1-1; D gene uncertain. Germline values: CDR1 SNHLY, CDR2 FYNNEI. Between the trimmed V and J ends, which lost 4 bases and 5 bases, there was a span of 14 bases. CDR3 length: 14 residues. The CDR3 DNA is TGTGCCAGCAGTGTAACAGTCATGGGGACTGAAGCTTTCTTT. Protein sequence: CASSVTVMGTEAFF.

V usage is TRBV12-3 or TRBV12-4 and J usage is TRBJ2-1; D is unclear. This CDR3 is 11 amino acids long. V gave up 6 bases and J gave up 9 bases, with 9 bases separating them. The CDR3 protein is CASRSYFEQFF. DNA of the CDR3: TGTGCCAGCAGATCCTATTTTGAGCAGTTCTTC.

The chain recombines TRBV18 with TRBJ2-1; perhaps TRBD2 as D (6 bases). Germline loops: CDR1 KGHSH, CDR2 LQKENI. The V and J ends lost 3 bases and 6 bases respectively, with 6 bases between them. This CDR3 region has 12 residues. The DNA of the CDR3 is TGTGCCAGCTCACCTAGCGGCAATGAGCAGTTCTTC. It is translated as CASSPSGNEQFF.

The genes are TRBV19 and TRBJ2-3; D could derive from TRBD1 or TRBD2 (6 bases each). The germline V gene has CDR1 LNHDA and CDR2 SQIVND (reference sequence). CDR3 length equals 19 residues. Trimming took off 4 bases at V and 3 bases at J, with 26 bases between the two ends. The CDR3 region is CASSTHTTQGGSKTDTQYF. Here the CDR3 DNA reads TGTGCCAGTAGTACTCACACAACACAAGGGGGGAGTAAGACAGATACGCAGTATTTT.

The chain joins TRBV11-1 to TRBJ2-1; D not resolved. The CDR3 is 15 amino acids. In germline, CDR1 is SGHAT, CDR2 FQDESV (reference sequence). V was clipped by 0 bases and J by 2 bases, with 8 bases between them. The CDR3 DNA sequence: TGTGCCAGCAGCTTAGCGGGCGGAACCTACAATGAGCAGTTCTTC. It specifies CASSLAGGTYNEQFF.